The T cell receptor beta chain under discussion was sequenced for a study of blood T cell repertoires in COVID-19. Profiling relied on immunoSEQ multiplex PCR, and the TCRdb table lists in-frame clones only, not all of them. The sample shows about 94,000 clones, about 80% of them seen only once. Germline lookup yields CDR1 WNHNN and CDR2 SYGVQD (reference sequence). V lost 10 bases and J lost 4; bases outside the gene matches: 3. The CDR3 length is 13 residues. This chain uses TRBV10-1 with TRBJ2-1; 11 positions match TRBD2. Sequencing used peripheral blood. This TCR was recovered from a man aged 55 to 70 with acute or convalescent COVID-19. The CDR3 is CANTSGGYNEQFF. The CDR3 nucleotides are TGCGCCAATACTAGCGGGGGATACAATGAGCAGTTCTTC.